Listed below are T cell receptor beta chains from one sample, sequenced in a study of post-analysis software for immune sequencing data. Each CDR3 protein is one row after TCRdb ran MiXCR on the PCR reads. The sample holds some 260,000 distinct CDR3 sequences; 35% to 40% are singletons and the top ten take approximately 4.6%. Sequencing was performed on blood. The source of these receptors is a girl between 10 and 17 years old with multiple sclerosis. Both conserved end residues are part of each CDR3. A D gene is named only where the DNA matches it firmly. Clone size is stated in some rows and not others, as once, few, many or a class when expanded.

V gene: TRBV27
J gene: TRBJ2-3
clone size: many
D gene: TRBD2
CDR3 length: 15
CDR3 DNA: TGTGCCAGCAGTTTAGGACTAGCGGACACAGATACGCAGTATTTT
CDR3 protein: CASSLGLADTDTQYF

V gene: TRBV5-1
J gene: TRBJ2-1
clone size: many
D gene: .
CDR3 length: 16
CDR3 DNA: TGCGCCAGCAGCTTGATTGGGGGGTTGTACAACAATGAGCAGTTCTTC
CDR3 protein: CASSLIGGLYNNEQFF

V gene: TRBV4-2
J gene: TRBJ2-2
clone size: .
D gene: .
CDR3 length: 14
CDR3 DNA: TGTGCCAGCAGCCCCAAAAGGGTCACCGGGGAGCTGTTTTTT
CDR3 protein: CASSPKRVTGELFF

V gene: TRBV6-2/TRBV6-3
J gene: TRBJ2-2
clone size: .
D gene: .
CDR3 length: 13
CDR3 DNA: TGTGCCAGCAGAGGGGATTGGGCCGGGGAGCTGTTTTTT
CDR3 protein: CASRGDWAGELFF

V gene: TRBV12-5
J gene: TRBJ2-3
clone size: few
D gene: .
CDR3 length: 15
CDR3 DNA: TGTGCTAGTGGCACGACACGGGGTAACACAGATACGCAGTATTTT
CDR3 protein: CASGTTRGNTDTQYF

V gene: TRBV5-1
J gene: TRBJ1-1
clone size: many
D gene: .
CDR3 length: 13
CDR3 DNA: TGCGCCAGCGGCAGCGAGCTGCGGACTGAAGCTTTCTTT
CDR3 protein: CASGSELRTEAFF

V gene: TRBV4-1
J gene: TRBJ1-5
clone size: medium-sized
D gene: .
CDR3 length: 16
CDR3 DNA: TGCGCCAGCAGCCAAGATCCCCTGCGCCCGCTTCAGCCCCAGCATTTT
CDR3 protein: CASSQDPLRPLQPQHF

V gene: TRBV20-1
J gene: TRBJ2-5
clone size: .
D gene: .
CDR3 length: 14
CDR3 DNA: TGCAGTGCTCCGATAACAGGGAGGGGAGAGACCCAGTACTTC
CDR3 protein: CSAPITGRGETQYF

V gene: TRBV10-3
J gene: TRBJ2-6
clone size: .
D gene: .
CDR3 length: 16
CDR3 DNA: TGTGCCATCAGTGACTCGGGCAGCTCTGGGGCCAACGTCCTGACTTTC
CDR3 protein: CAISDSGSSGANVLTF

V gene: TRBV6-5
J gene: TRBJ2-3
clone size: many
D gene: .
CDR3 length: 15
CDR3 DNA: TGTGCCAGCAGTTACGGCCAGGGAGCGACAGATACGCAGTATTTT
CDR3 protein: CASSYGQGATDTQYF

V gene: TRBV28
J gene: TRBJ1-5
clone size: few
D gene: .
CDR3 length: 15
CDR3 DNA: TGTGCCAGCAGTTTATTGATAACAGGGAATCAGCCCCAGCATTTT
CDR3 protein: CASSLLITGNQPQHF

V gene: TRBV20-1
J gene: TRBJ2-3
clone size: .
D gene: .
CDR3 length: 16
CDR3 DNA: TGCAGTGCTAGAGACGACGGCGGGATTAGCACAGATACGCAGTATTTT
CDR3 protein: CSARDDGGISTDTQYF

V gene: TRBV6-5
J gene: TRBJ1-2
clone size: .
D gene: .
CDR3 length: 13
CDR3 DNA: TGTGCCAGCAAAAGAATGCTGTTTTTCGGCTACACCTTC
CDR3 protein: CASKRMLFFGYTF

V gene: TRBV20-1
J gene: TRBJ2-3
clone size: many
D gene: .
CDR3 length: 13
CDR3 DNA: TGCAGTGGACAGGATAGGGAAACAGATACGCAGTATTTT
CDR3 protein: CSGQDRETDTQYF

V gene: TRBV12-3/TRBV12-4
J gene: TRBJ2-2
clone size: .
D gene: TRBD1
CDR3 length: 17
CDR3 DNA: TGTGCCAGCAGTTTTTTTCCGGGACAGCTGAACACCGGGGAGCTGTTTTTT
CDR3 protein: CASSFFPGQLNTGELFF

V gene: TRBV7-9
J gene: TRBJ1-6
clone size: many
D gene: .
CDR3 length: 14
CDR3 DNA: TGTGCCAGCAGTTTTTCCGGTGCCTCGGCACCCCTCCACTTT
CDR3 protein: CASSFSGASAPLHF

V gene: TRBV28
J gene: TRBJ2-7
clone size: few
D gene: TRBD2
CDR3 length: 14
CDR3 DNA: TGTGCCAGCAACAGGCCGGGGGGTTCCTACGAGCGGTACTTC
CDR3 protein: CASNRPGGSYERYF

V gene: TRBV7-8
J gene: TRBJ1-1
clone size: many
D gene: TRBD1
CDR3 length: 13
CDR3 DNA: TGTGCCAGCAGCTTAGGGGGGACAGGTGAAGCTTTCTTT
CDR3 protein: CASSLGGTGEAFF

V gene: TRBV4-1
J gene: TRBJ2-1
clone size: once
D gene: TRBD2
CDR3 length: 17
CDR3 DNA: TGCGCCAGCAGCCAGGGTGGACTAGCGGCAGTCTACAATGAGCAGTTCTTC
CDR3 protein: CASSQGGLAAVYNEQFF

V gene: TRBV3-1
J gene: TRBJ2-1
clone size: .
D gene: .
CDR3 length: 16
CDR3 DNA: TGTGCCAGCAGTCGGCGGCTCGAGGGGGTCTACAATGAGCAGTTCTTC
CDR3 protein: CASSRRLEGVYNEQFF

V gene: TRBV7-9
J gene: TRBJ1-6
clone size: many
D gene: .
CDR3 length: 13
CDR3 DNA: TGTGCCAGCGACGGGGGAAGAAGGTCACCCCTCCACTTT
CDR3 protein: CASDGGRRSPLHF

V gene: TRBV5-1
J gene: TRBJ2-1
clone size: few
D gene: TRBD2
CDR3 length: 14
CDR3 DNA: TGCGCCAGCGGAGGAGCTAGCGGGAGCGATGAGCAGTTCTTC
CDR3 protein: CASGGASGSDEQFF

V gene: TRBV20-1
J gene: TRBJ1-5
clone size: .
D gene: .
CDR3 length: 14
CDR3 DNA: TGCAGTGCTAGAGAAGGGAGTAGCAATCAGCCCCAGCATTTT
CDR3 protein: CSAREGSSNQPQHF

V gene: TRBV10-3
J gene: TRBJ1-2
clone size: .
D gene: .
CDR3 length: 13
CDR3 DNA: TGTGCCATCACCGCCGGGGACGGGGATGGCTACACCTTC
CDR3 protein: CAITAGDGDGYTF

V gene: TRBV15
J gene: TRBJ1-5
clone size: many
D gene: .
CDR3 length: 14
CDR3 DNA: TGTGCCACCAGCAGAGGATACAGGGAACAGCCCCAGCATTTT
CDR3 protein: CATSRGYREQPQHF

V gene: TRBV5-1
J gene: TRBJ2-5
clone size: many
D gene: TRBD2
CDR3 length: 17
CDR3 DNA: TGCGCCAGCAGCCCTGGACTAGCGGGGATGGCCCAAGAGACCCAGTACTTC
CDR3 protein: CASSPGLAGMAQETQYF

V gene: TRBV20-1
J gene: TRBJ1-1
clone size: many
D gene: .
CDR3 length: 14
CDR3 DNA: TGCAGTGCTGGCGGTGTGTGGGGTGACACTGAAGCTTTCTTT
CDR3 protein: CSAGGVWGDTEAFF

V gene: TRBV27
J gene: TRBJ1-1
clone size: .
D gene: TRBD1
CDR3 length: 16
CDR3 DNA: TGTGCCAGCAGTTTAACAGTCGAGGACAGGGCCACTGAAGCTTTCTTT
CDR3 protein: CASSLTVEDRATEAFF

V gene: TRBV5-1
J gene: TRBJ2-1
clone size: many
D gene: .
CDR3 length: 13
CDR3 DNA: TGTGCCAGCAGCTTGGGGGGCTACAATGAGCAGTTCTTC
CDR3 protein: CASSLGGYNEQFF

V gene: TRBV20-1
J gene: TRBJ2-1
clone size: many
D gene: .
CDR3 length: 14
CDR3 DNA: TGCAGTGTCCCCGGGACAACCCACTACAATGAGCAGTTCTTC
CDR3 protein: CSVPGTTHYNEQFF

V gene: TRBV5-4
J gene: TRBJ2-5
clone size: many
D gene: .
CDR3 length: 14
CDR3 DNA: TGTGCCAGCAGCCAAATGTGGGGTGGGGAGACCCAGTACTTC
CDR3 protein: CASSQMWGGETQYF

V gene: TRBV7-8
J gene: TRBJ2-7
clone size: many
D gene: TRBD2
CDR3 length: 16
CDR3 DNA: TGTGCCAGCAGCTTAGCGGGGACTAGCGGGACCTACGAGCAGTACTTC
CDR3 protein: CASSLAGTSGTYEQYF

V gene: TRBV7-2
J gene: TRBJ1-5
clone size: .
D gene: .
CDR3 length: 17
CDR3 DNA: TGTGCCAGCAGCCCTAGCACCTCTTGGCTGAGCAGTCAGCCCCAGCATTTT
CDR3 protein: CASSPSTSWLSSQPQHF

V gene: TRBV3-1
J gene: TRBJ1-2
clone size: .
D gene: .
CDR3 length: 15
CDR3 DNA: TGTGCCAGCAGCCACTCGGACAGACGAAACTATGGCTACACCTTC
CDR3 protein: CASSHSDRRNYGYTF

V gene: TRBV6-5
J gene: TRBJ1-2
clone size: many
D gene: TRBD1
CDR3 length: 14
CDR3 DNA: TGTGCCAGCAGTTTTCAGGGGGTTGGTTATGGCTACACCTTC
CDR3 protein: CASSFQGVGYGYTF

V gene: TRBV28
J gene: TRBJ2-1
clone size: many
D gene: .
CDR3 length: 16
CDR3 DNA: TGTGCCAGCAGTTTGAACGGGGGAAGGTTAAACAATGAGCAGTTCTTC
CDR3 protein: CASSLNGGRLNNEQFF

V gene: TRBV3-1
J gene: TRBJ1-2
clone size: .
D gene: .
CDR3 length: 13
CDR3 DNA: TGTGCCAGCAGCCTCGGGGGAAGCTATGGCTACACCTTC
CDR3 protein: CASSLGGSYGYTF

V gene: TRBV7-9
J gene: TRBJ1-2
clone size: many
D gene: .
CDR3 length: 13
CDR3 DNA: TGTGCCAGCAGCTCCGACGGCCCCTATGGCTACACCTTC
CDR3 protein: CASSSDGPYGYTF

V gene: TRBV10-1
J gene: TRBJ2-1
clone size: .
D gene: .
CDR3 length: 16
CDR3 DNA: TGCGCCAGCAGCCCGAGGCCACGACCCCTCTCGGGTGAGCAGTTCTTC
CDR3 protein: CASSPRPRPLSGEQFF

V gene: TRBV29-1
J gene: TRBJ1-2
clone size: many
D gene: .
CDR3 length: 11
CDR3 DNA: TGCAGCGTTCAGTCTCTTTTGGGCTACACCTTC
CDR3 protein: CSVQSLLGYTF

V gene: TRBV29-1
J gene: TRBJ2-1
clone size: .
D gene: TRBD1
CDR3 length: 14
CDR3 DNA: TGCAGCGTTGAAAGTAGGACAGGGGACAATGAGCAGTTCTTC
CDR3 protein: CSVESRTGDNEQFF

V gene: TRBV27
J gene: TRBJ1-1
clone size: .
D gene: .
CDR3 length: 12
CDR3 DNA: TGTGCCAGCAGTAGAACGGGCACTGAAGCTTTCTTT
CDR3 protein: CASSRTGTEAFF

V gene: TRBV5-1
J gene: TRBJ2-1
clone size: .
D gene: .
CDR3 length: 14
CDR3 DNA: TGCGCCAGCACTAGTATATCAGGACACAATGAGCAGTTCTTC
CDR3 protein: CASTSISGHNEQFF

V gene: TRBV28
J gene: TRBJ1-5
clone size: few
D gene: TRBD1
CDR3 length: 18
CDR3 DNA: TGTGCCAGCAGTAAGGGACAGGGGCTTGATTATAGCAATCAGCCCCAGCATTTT
CDR3 protein: CASSKGQGLDYSNQPQHF

V gene: TRBV20-1
J gene: TRBJ1-2
clone size: .
D gene: TRBD1
CDR3 length: 20
CDR3 DNA: TGCAGTGCTAGAGAGCCCGGACAGGGCCAAGGGGGAAGAGGCCTCTATGGCTACACCTTC
CDR3 protein: CSAREPGQGQGGRGLYGYTF

V gene: TRBV27
J gene: TRBJ1-6
clone size: .
D gene: .
CDR3 length: 14
CDR3 DNA: TGTGCCAGCAGTTTACTCCAGGGAGTATCACCCCTCCACTTT
CDR3 protein: CASSLLQGVSPLHF